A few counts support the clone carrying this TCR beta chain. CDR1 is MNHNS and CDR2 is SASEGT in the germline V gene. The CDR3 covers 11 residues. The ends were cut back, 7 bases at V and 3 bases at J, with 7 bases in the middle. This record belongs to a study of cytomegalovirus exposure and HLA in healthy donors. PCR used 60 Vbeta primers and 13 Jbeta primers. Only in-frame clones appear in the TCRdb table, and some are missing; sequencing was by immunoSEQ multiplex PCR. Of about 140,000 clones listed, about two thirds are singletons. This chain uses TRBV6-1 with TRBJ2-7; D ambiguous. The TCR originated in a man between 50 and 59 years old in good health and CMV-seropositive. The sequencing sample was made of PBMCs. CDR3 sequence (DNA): TGTGCCAGCATGTTCATCTACGAGCAGTACTTC. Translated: CASMFIYEQYF.